This T cell receptor beta chain was captured by sequencing in a study of a mutant IDH1 vaccine in newly diagnosed glioma. In the study overall: Averaging 40.4 years of age, treated patients were about 60% male and approximately 38% female. Former treatment meant radiotherapy, temozolomide, or both; the majority had gotten both.

Time point defined: week 5, during vaccination. One vaccine dose held 300 ug of mutant IDH1 20-mer peptide and came with topical imiquimod. With 2 bases clipped from V and 5 bases from J, the junction kept 3 bases outside the gene matches. This CDR3 is built from 13 residues. Germline V lookup: CDR1 MGHRA, CDR2 YSYEKL. The repertoire was sequenced with immunoSEQ multiplex PCR; TCRdb's copy has only in-frame clones and lacks some. The data hold 75,000 to 85,000 clones, with 75% to 95% observed a single time. Details on this clone: Its antigen is not identified.

The genes are TRBV4-1 and TRBJ2-7; 7 bases are shared with TRBD1. The sequence came from a woman between 45 and 65 years old with glioma. Sequenced here: PBMCs, sampled from a glioma patient whose treatment included an IDH1 peptide vaccine. The CDR3 reads CASSQPQGNEQYF. As DNA, the CDR3 is TGCGCCAGCAGCCAACCACAGGGGAACGAGCAGTACTTC.